This record covers a single TCR beta chain. This clone's antigen is unknown. No much larger clonotype is one base removed from it; base qualities were not supplied. Conventional CD4+ T cells were purified from blood as CD25-low CD127-high cells before genomic DNA extraction. Repertoire analyses used about eight healthy control donors as the comparison group. Library preparation was by the immunoSEQ multiplex PCR assay. Genomic DNA from the sorted T-cell subsets was used to amplify rearranged TCR beta chain products, which were then sequenced. Per the authors' processing: Shannon entropy and Simpson indices were used to measure how diverse the repertoire of productive TCR beta rearrangements was. Clonal expansion was assessed using the summed frequency of the 100 most abundant productive TCR beta clonotypes among total reads. The TRB repertoires were scored with a self-reactivity index built on which amino acids appear at CDR3beta positions 6 and 7. Repertoire analyses used two-way ANOVA; flow cytometric analyses used Student t or Mann-Whitney tests. Drawn from immuneACCESS, this table holds only the in-frame rearrangements with V and J called that TCRdb kept. Clones are partly lost; checked studies trace under half to an unresolved V gene and leave the rest unexplained. V and J calls and clone size come straight from that table; D and trimming were deduced from the DNA. The sample table contains more than 9,500 clones; only one count was recorded for 90% to 95% of them. The ten top clones hold approximately 1% of the sample.

This sample was taken from a study of regulatory and conventional T cells in RAG deficiency (TCRdb year 2017). In terms of the full investigation: To compare the diversity and composition of the repertoires of Treg, conventional CD4+ and CD8+ T cells between RAG-deficient patients and healthy controls, the study applied high-throughput TCR beta sequencing. General conclusions and limits of the study: All patient T-cell subsets had shorter CDR3 lengths; Omenn syndrome patients showed >75% Treg-Tconv repertoire overlap at nucleotide and amino acid level. Some T-cell subset analyses were not done for some subjects. Unique TCR beta sequences from Treg cells were roughly 100-fold fewer in Omenn syndrome and CID/AS patients than controls, versus approximately 10-fold for other subsets. Compared with control T-cell subpopulations, the RAG-deficient patients had markedly lower Shannon entropy and higher Simpson indices. Rather than being bona fide Treg cells, the sorted CD25-high CD127-low cells in Omenn syndrome patients may represent peripherally activated cells.

This sample was also put to use in a study of regulatory T cells. The second publication reports: In the multiplex PCR, 52 forward TRBV primers and 13 reverse TRBJ primers were used, and assay-based and computational corrections were applied for amplification bias. In patients, repertoires had restricted unique TRB V-J pairs and skewed V and J gene usage, with regulatory T cells showing the most marked changes. T-cell receptor beta repertoires of sorted regulatory, conventional CD4+ and CD8+ T cells were compared between CD3G-deficient patients and healthy controls. Peripheral blood mononuclear cells were isolated by Ficoll density separation. Rearranged TRB loci were amplified from genomic DNA by multiplex PCR within the immunoSEQ assay. TRB amplicons were sequenced using an Illumina HiSeq platform. Raw sequences were error-filtered and aligned to reference gene sequences by custom algorithms and were subsequently analyzed with the immunoSEQ online tools. Frequencies of productive and nonproductive TRB rearrangements were assessed among unique sequences as well as among total sequences. For group comparisons, t tests, Mann-Whitney tests or two-way ANOVA were performed in Prism software.

This receptor was obtained from a human donor in good health. The specimen sequenced was CD4+ effector T cells sorted from blood.

For the CDR3, the sequence is CASSMARQGNYGYTF. DNA sequence: TGTGCCAGTAGTATGGCGCGGCAGGGGAACTATGGCTACACCTTC. This chain joins TRBV19 to TRBJ1-2; TRBD1 could be the D gene, as 6 bases match. V loses 3 bases of germline sequence and J loses 2 bases, and the interval between the two ends is 13 bases. From its cysteine to its phenylalanine, the CDR3 spans 15 amino acids. Solely the CDR3 DNA is kept, with 45 bases framed from the first base. CDR1 and CDR2, per the germline V gene (reference sequence), are LNHDA and SQIVND.